The present entry profiles one TCR beta chain with its context. These data belong to a study of cytomegalovirus exposure and HLA in healthy donors. Healthy people donating bone marrow made up the donors. This CDR3 comprises 16 residues. Per germline, CDR1 MDHEN and CDR2 SYDVKM. Germline trimming cut 2 bases from V and 4 bases from J; bases unmatched to any gene: 7. Amplification used 60 Vbeta primers and 13 Jbeta primers. The data were produced by immunoSEQ multiplex PCR, yet TCRdb's version contains in-frame clones alone and is incomplete. The repertoire holds 200,000 to 250,000 clones, 60% to 80% seen once, with around 1.8% in the top ten.

Material for sequencing was PBMCs. The chain joins TRBV28 to TRBJ2-3; 9 nucleotides agree with TRBD1. This clonotype originated in a man between 18 and 35 years old in good health and CMV-seronegative. Here the CDR3 DNA reads TGTGCCAGCAGTTTAATAACCGGGACAGGGCCAGATACGCAGTATTTT. Translation: CASSLITGTGPDTQYF.